This T cell receptor (beta chain) was recorded in a study of blood T cell repertoires in COVID-19. Study details: The United States, Italy and Spain supplied acute and convalescent COVID-19 samples. Sources were T cells, B-cell-depleted T cells, or PBMCs; the material itself was cDNA or gDNA.

Original data processing: Estimates of nucleated cell counts were drawn from the amplification of reference gene primers. Method: immunoSEQ multiplex PCR; TCRdb's copy keeps in-frame clones and lacks some. The V and J calls and clone size were taken over from that table, and D and trimming were inferred from the DNA. The table lists some 150,000 clones, approximately 87% of them singletons. Germline-derived CDR1 and CDR2 are SGHAT and FQNNGV. Trimming took 0 bases from V and 2 from J, leaving 8 bases between them. The CDR3 contains 14 residues. V usage is TRBV11-2 and J usage is TRBJ2-7, with D perhaps TRBD1 (5 bases). Sample: peripheral blood. This clonotype was obtained from a woman aged 45-65 years with active or convalescent COVID-19. The CDR3 DNA is TGTGCCAGCAGCTTAGAGCAGGGTCCCTACGAGCAGTACTTC. It yields the protein CASSLEQGPYEQYF.